This TCR beta chain derives from a study of cytotoxic CD8 clonotypes in ibrutinib-treated CLL. Background on the study: Researchers reported approximately twelve relapsed/refractory and under 16 treatment-naive patients, 17 of them IGHV unmutated. Median treatment time before response sampling was around twelve months, range 6 to 36.

This clone has more than one count but fewer than ten. Its specificity is not known. The identical CDR3 is also encoded by other nucleotide sequences in the sample. Study-level results: Baseline values of clonality outstripped age-matched healthy donors and followed circulating CD8+ T-cell counts.

Repertoires were generated with immunoSEQ multiplex PCR, while TCRdb's copy carries only in-frame clones and drops some. The sample holds tens of thousands of clones, around three fifths seen once. The origin of this receptor is a human donor with chronic lymphocytic leukemia. Sequences were derived from PBMCs, sampled before ibrutinib treatment.

The CDR3 DNA follows: TGTGCCAGCAGCTCTCCAGGGCTGCACACACTGGTGTATGAGCAGTTCTTC. The encoded protein is CASSSPGLHTLVYEQFF. The chain carries TRBV5-4 and TRBJ2-1; the D gene is possibly TRBD1 (5 bases). This CDR3 is 17 amino acids long. The V end was cut by 3 bases, the J end by 8 bases, with 24 bases between. In germline, CDR1 is SGHNT, CDR2 YYREEE (reference sequence).